This T cell receptor (beta chain) was obtained from a study of cytomegalovirus exposure and HLA in healthy donors. Study details: Out of about 170 million T cells, an earlier analysis found roughly 110 million unique TCR beta sequences in total. Of the donors genotyped, several hundred in all, 75% to 85% fell in the Caucasian-associated ancestry cluster. Findings of the study overall: A later analysis linked a missense variant in DCLRE1C to the trimming of TCR beta V and J genes. Being indistinguishable, some V segments were excluded, TRBV6-2 and TRBV6-3 among them.

As for this clone: Its antigen is not known.

CDR3 length: 16 residues. V was shortened by 4 bases and J by 7 bases, with 19 bases between the two germline ends. Germline values: CDR1 SEHNR, CDR2 FQNEAQ (reference sequence). The PCR used 60 Vbeta and 13 Jbeta primers. Assay: immunoSEQ multiplex PCR; the TCRdb copy retains only in-frame clones and omits some. Of 200,000 to 250,000 clones detected, about 89% appear once; the ten largest clones hold about 1%. The clonotype was recovered from a woman between 18 and 30 years old in good health and CMV-seronegative. Input material: PBMCs. This chain connects TRBV7-9 to TRBJ1-4; D is perhaps TRBD1 (6 bases). For the CDR3, the DNA is TGTGCCAGCAGCTCGCCGTCTGGGGGCTTTGTTGAAAAACTGTTTTTT. This codes for CASSSPSGGFVEKLFF.